This is a list of T cell receptor beta chains from one sample in a study of T cell repertoires in cytomegalovirus infection. TCRdb passed the reads through MiXCR, listing each CDR3 protein once. This table holds 550,000 to 700,000 distinct CDR3 sequences, 40% found once. The antigens of these receptors remain unknown. The source material was cultured PBMCs, sampled from culture after CMV antigen stimulation. These receptors originate from a human donor in good health (CMV status not recorded). Some clones in this sample may be carry-over from other donors' samples. CDR3s include the opening cysteine and the closing phenylalanine or tryptophan. The D gene is left open where the match is weak.

D: -
V: TRBV12-3/TRBV12-4
CDR3: CANLRGFSGANVLTF

D: TRBD1
V: TRBV18
CDR3: CASSPGQGHRGYTF

D: TRBD1
V: TRBV10-3
CDR3: CAISGTGGGQPQHF

D: TRBD1
V: TRBV7-9
CDR3: CASSLIGTGPEKLFF

D: -
V: TRBV7-2
CDR3: CASSPVGPLNEQFF

D: -
V: TRBV29-1
CDR3: CSVEDGTGGGYTF

D: -
V: TRBV12-3/TRBV12-4
CDR3: CASSTPGDATQYF

D: -
V: TRBV7-2
CDR3: CASSLDSVQGYTF

D: -
V: TRBV7-2
CDR3: CASMVGVNTEAFF

D: TRBD2
V: TRBV4-2
CDR3: CASSQGGGLGEQYF

D: -
V: TRBV6-1
CDR3: CASSPFNTGELFF

D: -
V: TRBV20-1
CDR3: CSARRGSPNTEAFF

D: -
V: TRBV15
CDR3: CATSSYGGPQHF

D: -
V: TRBV19
CDR3: CASSGGGGGDEQFF

D: -
V: TRBV7-2
CDR3: CASSWGQNTEAFF

D: -
V: TRBV7-2
CDR3: CASNPGTGSETQYF

D: -
V: TRBV12-3/TRBV12-4
CDR3: CASSLYRAQPQHF

D: TRBD1
V: TRBV12-3/TRBV12-4
CDR3: CASSLRRGLLYGYTF

D: TRBD1
V: TRBV7-6
CDR3: CASSPGQGGLSQHF

D: TRBD2
V: TRBV12-3/TRBV12-4
CDR3: CASTRKSGLAGGRNTGELFF

D: TRBD2
V: TRBV6-2/TRBV6-3
CDR3: CASSYVAGDTDTQYF

D: -
V: TRBV7-2
CDR3: CASSFSRGLAENEQYF

D: -
V: TRBV6-5
CDR3: CASSLKPGNEQFF

D: -
V: TRBV12-3/TRBV12-4
CDR3: CASSLAVRSGDNEQFF

D: TRBD1
V: TRBV27
CDR3: CASHRGLRYNSPLHF

D: -
V: TRBV5-6
CDR3: CASSRGPGTEAFF

D: TRBD1
V: TRBV28
CDR3: CASSWGQAEQYF

D: TRBD1
V: TRBV20-1
CDR3: CSASMFVPQGYRSSPLHF

D: TRBD2
V: TRBV3-1
CDR3: CASSQVQRGANEQFF

D: -
V: TRBV4-1
CDR3: CASSQDRQYYNEQFF

D: -
V: TRBV2
CDR3: CASSGVRRGQETQYF

D: TRBD2
V: TRBV7-6
CDR3: CASNFPGLALKNSYEQYF

D: -
V: TRBV6-2/TRBV6-3
CDR3: CASSYPGPKTDTQYF

D: -
V: TRBV10-3
CDR3: CAISDSAGGPAVSTEAFF

D: -
V: TRBV4-3
CDR3: CASSPEPHRTAGSYNEQFF

D: -
V: TRBV7-2
CDR3: CASSFARYTQYF

D: TRBD1
V: TRBV7-8
CDR3: CASSNRGGYGYTF

D: TRBD2
V: TRBV7-2
CDR3: CASSFQRGGDTQYF

D: -
V: TRBV4-1
CDR3: CASSFRGIHTDTQYF

D: -
V: TRBV7-9
CDR3: CASAREGSSYEQYF

D: -
V: TRBV7-6
CDR3: CASSLEAGIGYTF

D: TRBD1
V: TRBV19
CDR3: CASSIRTGSYNEQFF